This is a list of T cell receptor beta chains from one sample in a study of blood T cell repertoires in COVID-19. Generated by immunoSEQ multiplex PCR, the TCRdb table keeps only in-frame clones and is missing some. This table has around 150,000 clones, around three quarters appearing once. The source material was peripheral blood. These receptor sequences come from a man in his 60s with acute or convalescent COVID-19. Both conserved end residues are part of each CDR3. The D gene is left open where the match is weak. Clone size appears in some rows only: once, few, many, or a class for an expanded clone.

J: TRBJ1-1
V: TRBV6-5
D: -
size: -
CDR3: CASRAQGVTEAFF
DNA: TGTGCCAGCAGGGCTCAGGGTGTCACTGAAGCTTTCTTT

J: TRBJ2-7
V: TRBV28
D: -
size: once
CDR3: CASTPGGENEQYF
DNA: TGTGCCAGCACCCCAGGAGGGGAGAACGAGCAGTACTTC

J: TRBJ2-3
V: TRBV11-2
D: TRBD1
size: -
CDR3: CASSGRDRGTDTQYF
DNA: TGTGCCAGCAGCGGGCGGGACAGGGGGACAGATACGCAGTATTTT

J: TRBJ2-7
V: TRBV5-6
D: TRBD1
size: -
CDR3: CASSWRTGRMDEQYF
DNA: TGTGCCAGCAGCTGGAGGACAGGGAGGATGGACGAGCAGTACTTC

J: TRBJ2-6
V: TRBV27
D: TRBD1
size: -
CDR3: CASSSWTGPGANVLTF
DNA: TGTGCCAGCAGTTCGTGGACAGGGCCTGGGGCCAACGTCCTGACTTTC

J: TRBJ2-1
V: TRBV25-1
D: TRBD2
size: -
CDR3: CASSDYGGVYNEQFF
DNA: TGTGCCAGCAGTGACTACGGGGGGGTTTACAATGAGCAGTTCTTC

J: TRBJ2-2
V: TRBV11-2
D: TRBD1
size: -
CDR3: CASSLGRGRTGELFF
DNA: TGTGCCAGCAGCTTAGGCAGGGGGAGAACCGGGGAGCTGTTTTTT

J: TRBJ1-2
V: TRBV7-2
D: TRBD1
size: -
CDR3: CASSPGTGAYGYTF
DNA: TGTGCCAGCAGCCCAGGGACAGGAGCCTATGGCTACACCTTC

J: TRBJ1-4
V: TRBV29-1
D: TRBD1
size: -
CDR3: CSVTPQGPNEKLFF
DNA: TGCAGCGTCACGCCACAGGGGCCGAATGAAAAACTGTTTTTT

J: TRBJ1-5
V: TRBV11-2
D: -
size: once
CDR3: CASSLASHQPQHF
DNA: TGTGCCAGCAGCTTAGCCAGTCATCAGCCCCAGCATTTT

J: TRBJ2-7
V: TRBV4-1
D: TRBD1
size: -
CDR3: CASSQTPGTGGVEQYF
DNA: TGCGCCAGCAGCCAAACGCCCGGGACAGGGGGTGTAGAGCAGTACTTC

J: TRBJ1-1
V: TRBV7-9
D: -
size: -
CDR3: CASSLLGPEAFF
DNA: TGTGCCAGCAGCCTCCTGGGCCCTGAAGCTTTCTTT

J: TRBJ1-2
V: TRBV6-5
D: -
size: -
CDR3: CASSYGAGGYTF
DNA: TGTGCCAGCAGTTACGGTGCGGGTGGCTACACCTTC

J: TRBJ1-2
V: TRBV5-1
D: TRBD1
size: -
CDR3: CASSLGDRELDGYTF
DNA: TGCGCCAGCAGCTTGGGGGACAGGGAGTTAGATGGCTACACCTTC

J: TRBJ2-7
V: TRBV7-2
D: -
size: -
CDR3: CASSLAGFRTYEQYF
DNA: TGTGCCAGCAGCTTAGCCGGGTTTCGTACCTACGAGCAGTACTTC